What follows are 10 T cell receptor beta chains derived from one specimen sequenced in a study of cytomegalovirus exposure and HLA in healthy donors (dated by TCRdb to 2016 to 2017). Preparation of the library involved the immunoSEQ multiplex PCR assay. For the multiplex PCR, a mixture combining 60 forward primers for TCR Vbeta segments and 13 reverse primers for TCR Jbeta segments was used. In its TCRdb copy, this immuneACCESS table keeps in-frame sequences only and misses some clones. Where compared with another copy, unresolved V genes explain less than half of these, and the others have no known cause. The sample includes about 92,000 clones, with 81% observed a single time. The biggest ten clones account for about 1.2% of the sample. The specimen was PBMCs. The receptors shown here come from a girl aged 2-9 years in good health and CMV-seropositive.

The chain couples TRBV9 to TRBJ1-2; 7 nucleotides agree with TRBD1. This CDR3 is 12 amino acids long. The germline gives CDR1 SGDLS, CDR2 YYNGEE. V lost 8 bases and J lost 10; bases outside the gene matches: 11. The CDR3, as DNA: TGTGCCAGTGGGGGAACAGGGGACCTCTACACCTTC. Its protein is CASGGTGDLYTF.

The rearrangement joins TRBV7-2 to TRBJ2-7; 8 bases are a match to TRBD2. This CDR3 has 15 amino acids. Germline V CDR1 and CDR2: SGHTA, FQGNSA. Trimming at V came to 5 bases and at J to 3 bases, leaving 9 bases not matched to a gene. The CDR3 DNA sequence: TGTGCCAGCAGCCTAGGACTAGCTCAGATCTACGAGCAGTACTTC. Its protein is CASSLGLAQIYEQYF.

The chain links TRBV6-1 to TRBJ1-1; no firm D call. The CDR3 loop spans 14 amino acids. Germline V lookup: CDR1 MNHNS, CDR2 SASEGT. Trimming left V 5 bases short and J 1 base short, with 11 bases between. The CDR3 is CASSSPGWNTEAFF. The CDR3 DNA reads as TGTGCCAGCAGTTCACCCGGGTGGAACACTGAAGCTTTCTTT.

This rearrangement joins TRBV27 to TRBJ1-5; no clear D gene. The germline gives CDR1 MNHEY, CDR2 SMNVEV (reference sequence). The CDR3 has 15 amino acids. V shed 8 bases and J shed 5 bases, with 19 bases lying between them. CDR3 DNA sequence: TGTGCCAGCTCGAAGCGGGGTGAAGGCGATCAGCCCCAGCATTTT. Translated: CASSKRGEGDQPQHF.

V usage is TRBV19 and J usage is TRBJ1-5; D unclear. Trimming removed 1 base at V and 2 bases at J, with 12 bases between. The CDR3 loop spans 16 amino acids. Germline V gives CDR1 LNHDA, CDR2 SQIVND (reference sequence). CDR3 bases: TGTGCCAGTAGTATAGGGGGAGGTGCTGGCAATCAGCCCCAGCATTTT. It codes for CASSIGGGAGNQPQHF. The full variable domain, its missing parts supplied by reference TRBV19 and TRBJ1-5, is DGGITQSPKYLFRKEGQNVTLSCEQNLNHDAMYWYRQDPGQGLRLIYYSQIVNDFQKGDIAEGYSVSREKKESFPLTVTSAQKNPTAFYLCASSIGGGAGNQPQHFGDGTRLSIL.

This clone was seen only once. The chain is built from TRBV29-1 and TRBJ2-1; D is possibly TRBD2 (6 bases). This CDR3 has 14 amino acids. Between the trimmed V and J ends, which lost 2 bases and 4 bases, there was a span of 12 bases. Germline assignment: CDR1 SQVTM and CDR2 ANQGSEA. The CDR3 protein is CSVETRELYNEQFF. DNA of the CDR3: TGCAGCGTTGAAACACGGGAGCTATACAATGAGCAGTTCTTC.

This clone was seen just once. V usage is TRBV5-6 and J usage is TRBJ1-5; D gene ambiguous. Germline V gene sequence: CDR1 SGHDT, CDR2 YYEEEE. Trimming took off 3 bases at V and 2 bases at J, with 15 bases between the two ends. This CDR3 has 16 amino acids. The CDR3 DNA reads as TGTGCCAGCAGCTCCTCGGGGAGGGCTGGCAATCAGCCCCAGCATTTT. It specifies CASSSSGRAGNQPQHF.

This clone was recorded once. CDR3 protein: CASSLWGRATDTQYF. The CDR3 coding sequence is TGTGCCAGCAGTTTATGGGGGAGAGCCACAGATACGCAGTATTTT. The V and J genes are TRBV28 and TRBJ2-3; D possibly corresponds to TRBD2 (5 bases). The V end lost 0 bases, the J end lost 2 bases, and 9 bases lay between the germline ends. CDR3 length: 15 residues. Looked up from germline, CDR1 is MDHEN and CDR2 is SYDVKM.

The CDR3 loop reads CASSSGFGVGVETQYF. CDR3 in DNA: TGTGCCAGCAGTTCGGGGTTTGGGGTGGGAGTAGAGACCCAGTACTTC. The chain links TRBV28 to TRBJ2-5, with D tentatively TRBD2 (5 bases). Trimming took off 4 bases at V and 4 bases at J, with 19 bases between the two ends. This CDR3 is 16 amino acids long. Per germline, CDR1 MDHEN and CDR2 SYDVKM.

The genes are TRBV28 and TRBJ2-7; 9 bases are shared with TRBD2. Germline V gene data show CDR1 as MDHEN and CDR2 as SYDVKM. This CDR3 region has 15 residues. V shed 7 bases and J 1 base; nucleotides not matched to a gene: 8. The CDR3 nucleotides are TGTGCCAGCAAGGGGGGAGCGGGAGGATCCTACGAGCAGTACTTC. This codes for CASKGGAGGSYEQYF.